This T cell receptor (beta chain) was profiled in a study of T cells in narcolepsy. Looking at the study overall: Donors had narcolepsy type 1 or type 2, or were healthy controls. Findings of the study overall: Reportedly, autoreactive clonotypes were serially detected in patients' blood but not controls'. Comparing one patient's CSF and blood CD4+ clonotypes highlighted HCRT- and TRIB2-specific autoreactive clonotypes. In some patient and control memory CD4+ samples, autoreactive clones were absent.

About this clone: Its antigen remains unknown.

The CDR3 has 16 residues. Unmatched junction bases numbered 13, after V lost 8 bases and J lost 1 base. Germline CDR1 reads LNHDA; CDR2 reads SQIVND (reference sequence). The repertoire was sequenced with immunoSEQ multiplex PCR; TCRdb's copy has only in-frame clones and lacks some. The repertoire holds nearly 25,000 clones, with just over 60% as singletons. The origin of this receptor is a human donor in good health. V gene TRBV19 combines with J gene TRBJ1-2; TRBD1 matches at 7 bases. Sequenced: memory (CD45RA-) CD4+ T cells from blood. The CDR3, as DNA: TGTGCCAGTTGGGGACAGTCCGGGGGGCTTAACTATGGCTACACCTTC. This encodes CASWGQSGGLNYGYTF.